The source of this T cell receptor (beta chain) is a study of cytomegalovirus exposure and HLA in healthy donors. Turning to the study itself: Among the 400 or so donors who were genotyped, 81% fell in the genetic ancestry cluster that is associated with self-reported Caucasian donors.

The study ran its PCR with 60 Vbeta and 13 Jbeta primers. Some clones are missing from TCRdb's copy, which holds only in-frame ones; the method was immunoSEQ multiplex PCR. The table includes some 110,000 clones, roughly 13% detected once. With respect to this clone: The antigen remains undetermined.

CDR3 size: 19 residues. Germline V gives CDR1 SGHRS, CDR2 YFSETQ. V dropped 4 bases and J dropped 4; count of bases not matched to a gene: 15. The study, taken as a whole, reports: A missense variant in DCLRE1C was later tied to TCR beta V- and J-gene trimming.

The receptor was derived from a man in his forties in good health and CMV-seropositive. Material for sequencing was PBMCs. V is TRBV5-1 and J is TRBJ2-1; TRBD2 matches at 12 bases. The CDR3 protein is CASSPIYGTSGRPYNEQFF. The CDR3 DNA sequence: TGCGCCAGCAGCCCGATCTATGGTACTAGCGGGAGGCCGTACAATGAGCAGTTCTTC.